Below are 11 T cell receptor beta chains sequenced from a single sample in a study of shared clonotypes between healthy human individuals. TCRdb's table, derived via immunoSEQ multiplex PCR, lists solely in-frame clones and lacks some. Of millions of clones in the sample, 90% to 95% are singletons; the top ten hold 0.1% to 0.15%. The sample comprised naive CD4+ T cells sorted from blood. As to subset: CD45RA+ positively selected. The source of these receptors is a man younger than 30 in good health.

This sequence joins TRBV9 and TRBJ2-1; D is ambiguous. CDR3 length: 9 residues. Per germline, CDR1 SGDLS and CDR2 YYNGEE. V was shortened by 8 bases and J by 4 bases, with 1 base between the two germline ends. CDR3 bases: TGTGCCAGTTACAATGAGCAGTTCTTC. As protein: CASYNEQFF.

The chain combines TRBV29-1 with TRBJ1-1, with TRBD1 identical over 7 bases. V shed 1 base and J 0 bases; nucleotides not matched to a gene: 5. This CDR3 region has 15 residues. Germline loops: CDR1 SQVTM, CDR2 ANQGSEA. The CDR3 protein is CSVEVAGTVNTEAFF. CDR3 coding DNA: TGCAGCGTTGAAGTTGCCGGGACAGTGAACACTGAAGCTTTCTTT.

The genes are TRBV2 and TRBJ1-6; 8 bases are shared with TRBD1. Germline CDR1 and CDR2: SNHLY and FYNNEI. Trimming removed 5 bases from V and 9 bases from J; junction bases left unmatched: 6. The CDR3 covers 14 residues. The chain's CDR3 is CASSTDRGGSPLHF. The CDR3 DNA is TGTGCCAGCAGTACCGACAGGGGCGGTTCACCCCTCCACTTT.

The chain carries TRBV6-6 and TRBJ2-7, with 9 bases aligning to TRBD1. V trimming: 2 bases; J trimming: 2 bases; junction bases outside the gene matches: 4. This CDR3 has 15 residues. Germline CDR1 and CDR2: MNHNY and SVGAGI (reference sequence). DNA of the CDR3: TGTGCCAGCAGTTACCCCGGGACAGGGACCTACGAGCAGTACTTC. Encoded protein: CASSYPGTGTYEQYF.

The gene calls are TRBV7-6 and TRBJ1-3; D remains unclear. The CDR3 is made up of 17 amino acids. V shed 4 bases and J shed 2 bases, with 18 bases lying between them. CDR1 SGHVS and CDR2 FNYEAQ come from the germline V gene. CDR3 protein: CASSSKISGAAGNTIYF. The CDR3 nucleotides are TGTGCCAGCAGCTCCAAAATCAGCGGAGCTGCTGGAAACACCATATATTTT.

J is TRBJ1-6 and V is TRBV20-1, with unresolved D. V was clipped by 6 bases and J by 8 bases, with 8 bases between them. This CDR3 contains 11 residues. The germline V gene encodes CDR1 DFQATT and CDR2 SNEGSKA (reference sequence). This CDR3 reads CSAGQDSPLHF. CDR3 bases: TGCAGTGCCGGGCAGGATTCACCCCTCCACTTT.

Of note for this clone: This may be a read error, as it is one base from a much larger clone. The identical CDR3 is also encoded by other nucleotide sequences in the sample. The CDR3 sequence: CASSRDRGSYEQYF. The CDR3 region has the DNA TGTGCCAGCAGCCGGGACAGGGGGTCCTACGAGCAGTACTTC. The chain uses TRBV5-6 and TRBJ2-7, with TRBD1 matching over 11 bases. The J segment lost 1 base and the V segment lost 4 bases, leaving 1 base of the junction unmatched. There are 14 residues in the CDR3. Germline V CDR1 and CDR2: SGHDT, YYEEEE.

The rearrangement joins TRBV7-8 to TRBJ2-1; TRBD2 agrees at 10 bases. The length of the CDR3 is 16 residues. Germline V gene sequence: CDR1 SGHVS, CDR2 FQNEAQ. V lost 3 bases to trimming and J lost 7 bases; unmatched junction nucleotides: 9. CDR3 sequence reads: CASSLLLAGIMNEQFF. The CDR3 DNA follows: TGTGCCAGCAGCTTGTTACTAGCGGGAATTATGAATGAGCAGTTCTTC.

V and J are TRBV6-5 and TRBJ1-1; the D is unclear. The germline V and J ends were trimmed by 8 bases and 3 bases, with 13 bases remaining between them. This CDR3 contains 13 residues. In germline, CDR1 is MNHEY, CDR2 SVGAGI. As DNA, the CDR3 is TGTGCCAGCGCGGCCCGCCATCACACTGAAGCTTTCTTT. Protein: CASAARHHTEAFF.

Details on this clone: Other DNA sequences in this sample translate to the same CDR3. V and J are TRBV5-1 and TRBJ2-6; the D is unclear. CDR3 length: 15 residues. Trimming left V 0 bases short and J 0 bases short, with 4 bases between. Germline V gene data show CDR1 as SGHRS and CDR2 as YFSETQ. CDR3 sequence (DNA): TGCGCCAGCAGCTTGGGCCGCTCTGGGGCCAACGTCCTGACTTTC. Translated, it gives CASSLGRSGANVLTF. Based on the CDR3 plus reference TRBV5-1 and TRBJ2-6, the full variable domain is KAGVTQTPRYLIKTRGQQVTLSCSPISGHRSVSWYQQTPGQGLQFLFEYFSETQRNKGNFPGRFSGRQFSNSRSEMNVSTLELGDSALYLCASSLGRSGANVLTFGAGSRLTVL.

The V and J genes are TRBV5-1 and TRBJ1-3; 12 nucleotides align to TRBD1. Germline CDR1 SGHRS, CDR2 YFSETQ. This CDR3 has 17 residues. V gave up 1 base and J gave up 2 bases; unmatched junction bases: 4. The CDR3 region has the DNA TGCGCCAGCAGCTTGCCGGGACAGGGGGCCGCTGGAAACACCATATATTTT. Protein: CASSLPGQGAAGNTIYF. Using reference TRBV5-1 and TRBJ1-3 for the parts outside the CDR3, the full variable domain is KAGVTQTPRYLIKTRGQQVTLSCSPISGHRSVSWYQQTPGQGLQFLFEYFSETQRNKGNFPGRFSGRQFSNSRSEMNVSTLELGDSALYLCASSLPGQGAAGNTIYFGEGSWLTVV.